This T cell receptor beta chain emerged from a study of T cell repertoires in cytomegalovirus infection. Overall study context: Researchers turned to recently identified HLA-C-restricted CMV epitopes as well as well-studied HLA-B-restricted ones.

Concerning this clonotype itself: Its antigen is currently unknown.

The ends were cut back, 1 base at V and 8 bases at J, with 17 bases in the middle. CDR3 length equals 15 residues. Germline V CDR1 and CDR2: SGHTA, FQGNSA. Study-wide points: Across the ex vivo response, the dominant clonotypes were HLA-C-restricted CMV-specific TCR beta clonotypes.

TCRdb ran MiXCR on the reads and lists one entry per CDR3 protein. The sample includes a few hundred thousand distinct CDR3 sequences, roughly a third of them seen just once. The sequence derives from a human donor in good health (CMV status not recorded). Some clones in this sample may be carry-over from other donors' samples. Sample: cultured PBMCs, taken from culture after CMV antigen stimulation. The chain combines TRBV7-2 with TRBJ1-2, with unresolved D. The CDR3 protein is CASSLGVGNFGGYTF. DNA for the CDR3: TGTGCCAGCAGCTTAGGTGTAGGGAATTTTGGAGGCTACACCTTC.